Listed below are T cell receptor beta chains from one sample, sequenced in a study of cytomegalovirus exposure and HLA in healthy donors. This table comes from immunoSEQ multiplex PCR, and its TCRdb copy is limited to in-frame clones, with some not included. This sample has approximately 300,000 clones, with 70% to 90% found just once. Sequencing used PBMCs. These receptors originate from a woman aged 18 to 35 in good health and CMV-seronegative. The CDR3 runs from the conserved cysteine through the conserved F or W. D genes are given only for firm matches. Clone size is stated in some rows and not others, as once, few, many or a class when expanded.

j_gene: TRBJ2-1; abundance: -; d_gene: TRBD2; v_gene: TRBV2; CDR3nt: TGTGCCAGCAGTGAAATCGGACTAGCGGGAGAGGATGAGCAGTTCTTC; CDR3aa: CASSEIGLAGEDEQFF
j_gene: TRBJ2-1; abundance: -; d_gene: TRBD2; v_gene: TRBV6-5; CDR3nt: TGTGCCAGCAGTAGAGCGGGAGCGGGGTACAATGAGCAGTTCTTC; CDR3aa: CASSRAGAGYNEQFF
j_gene: TRBJ2-7; abundance: -; d_gene: TRBD1; v_gene: TRBV12-5; CDR3nt: TGTGCTAGTGGTTTTCACCAGGGGGCGAGATACGAGCAGTACTTC; CDR3aa: CASGFHQGARYEQYF
j_gene: TRBJ2-5; abundance: -; d_gene: -; v_gene: TRBV29-1; CDR3nt: TGCAGCGTAAAGGGACTGATCCAAGAGACCCAGTACTTC; CDR3aa: CSVKGLIQETQYF
j_gene: TRBJ2-7; abundance: -; d_gene: -; v_gene: TRBV27; CDR3nt: TGTGCCAGCAAAACATGGGACTCATCCTACGAGCAGTACTTC; CDR3aa: CASKTWDSSYEQYF
j_gene: TRBJ1-1; abundance: -; d_gene: -; v_gene: TRBV19; CDR3nt: TGTGCCAGTCAGGACTCCGGAGGGACTGAAGCTTTCTTT; CDR3aa: CASQDSGGTEAFF
j_gene: TRBJ1-3; abundance: -; d_gene: TRBD1; v_gene: TRBV25-1; CDR3nt: TGTGCCAGCAGTTTGCGGGACAGGGGCGTCTCTGGAAACACCATATATTTT; CDR3aa: CASSLRDRGVSGNTIYF
j_gene: TRBJ1-5; abundance: -; d_gene: TRBD1; v_gene: TRBV9; CDR3nt: TGTGCCAGCAGCGCTGGACAGGGTAGACATCAGCCCCAGCATTTT; CDR3aa: CASSAGQGRHQPQHF
j_gene: TRBJ2-7; abundance: -; d_gene: TRBD2; v_gene: TRBV28; CDR3nt: TGTGCCAGCAGTTTATGGCGGGAGTCCTACGAGCAGTACTTC; CDR3aa: CASSLWRESYEQYF
j_gene: TRBJ1-1; abundance: -; d_gene: TRBD1; v_gene: TRBV5-4; CDR3nt: TGTGCCAGCAGCTTGGACAGGGGCACTGAAGCTTTCTTT; CDR3aa: CASSLDRGTEAFF
j_gene: TRBJ1-5; abundance: -; d_gene: TRBD1; v_gene: TRBV28; CDR3nt: TGTGCCACCAGAGGGGCGCCAGGGGGCTATGGCAATCAGCCCCAGCATTTT; CDR3aa: CATRGAPGGYGNQPQHF
j_gene: TRBJ2-7; abundance: once; d_gene: TRBD2; v_gene: TRBV2; CDR3nt: TGTGCCAGCAGTCTCCAGCGGGAGTTCGAGCAGTACTTC; CDR3aa: CASSLQREFEQYF
j_gene: TRBJ2-7; abundance: -; d_gene: -; v_gene: TRBV28; CDR3nt: TGTGCCAGCAGTCACCCGGGGGTCGTTTACGAGCAGTACTTC; CDR3aa: CASSHPGVVYEQYF
j_gene: TRBJ1-1; abundance: -; d_gene: -; v_gene: TRBV9; CDR3nt: TGTGCCAGCAGCGTGACAGGTATGGGCACTGAAGCTTTCTTT; CDR3aa: CASSVTGMGTEAFF
j_gene: TRBJ1-2; abundance: few; d_gene: TRBD1; v_gene: TRBV10-2; CDR3nt: TGCGCCAGCAGTGAGACAGGGGGCGGTGGCTACACCTTC; CDR3aa: CASSETGGGGYTF
j_gene: TRBJ2-7; abundance: -; d_gene: -; v_gene: TRBV6-1; CDR3nt: TGTGCCAGCAGTGAAAGCGGGTGGCAGGCCTACCACGAGCAGTACTTC; CDR3aa: CASSESGWQAYHEQYF
j_gene: TRBJ1-3; abundance: once; d_gene: TRBD1; v_gene: TRBV6-5; CDR3nt: TGTGCCAGCAGGACTGGGACAGGGACCGGAAACACCATATATTTT; CDR3aa: CASRTGTGTGNTIYF
j_gene: TRBJ1-2; abundance: few; d_gene: TRBD1; v_gene: TRBV4-1; CDR3nt: TGCGCCAGCAGCCAAAAAGACAGGGTTCTTGGCTACACCTTC; CDR3aa: CASSQKDRVLGYTF
j_gene: TRBJ2-2; abundance: many; d_gene: TRBD2; v_gene: TRBV28; CDR3nt: TGTGCCAGCAGGCGCGGGACTACCACCGGGGAGCTGTTTTTT; CDR3aa: CASRRGTTTGELFF
j_gene: TRBJ1-2; abundance: -; d_gene: -; v_gene: TRBV27; CDR3nt: TGTGCCAGCAGGGGAACAGGGCCGGCTGGCTACACCTTC; CDR3aa: CASRGTGPAGYTF
j_gene: TRBJ1-1; abundance: -; d_gene: -; v_gene: TRBV11-2; CDR3nt: TGTGCCAGCAGCCCACAGCAGTACACTGAAGCTTTCTTT; CDR3aa: CASSPQQYTEAFF
j_gene: TRBJ2-1; abundance: few; d_gene: -; v_gene: TRBV7-3; CDR3nt: TGTGCCAGCAGCCCCACTAGCTACAATGAGCAGTTCTTC; CDR3aa: CASSPTSYNEQFF
j_gene: TRBJ2-5; abundance: few; d_gene: -; v_gene: TRBV6-5; CDR3nt: TGTGCCAGCAGTTACGTGGGGGCTGTGGAGACCCAGTACTTC; CDR3aa: CASSYVGAVETQYF
j_gene: TRBJ2-1; abundance: -; d_gene: -; v_gene: TRBV6-7; CDR3nt: TGTGCCAGCGGAGGACGGAGCTACAATGAGCAGTTCTTC; CDR3aa: CASGGRSYNEQFF